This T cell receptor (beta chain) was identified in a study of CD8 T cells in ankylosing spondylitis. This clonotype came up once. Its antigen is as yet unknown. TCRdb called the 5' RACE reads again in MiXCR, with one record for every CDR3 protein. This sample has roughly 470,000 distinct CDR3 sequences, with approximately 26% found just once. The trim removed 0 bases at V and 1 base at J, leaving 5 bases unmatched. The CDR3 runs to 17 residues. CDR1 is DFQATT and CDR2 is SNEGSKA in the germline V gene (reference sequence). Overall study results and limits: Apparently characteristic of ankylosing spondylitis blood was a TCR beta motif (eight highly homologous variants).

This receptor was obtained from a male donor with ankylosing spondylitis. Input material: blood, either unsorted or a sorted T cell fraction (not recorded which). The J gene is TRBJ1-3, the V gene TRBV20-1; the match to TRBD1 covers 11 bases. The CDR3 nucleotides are TGCAGTGCTAGAGAAAAGGGGGACAGGGGGTCTGGAAACACCATATATTTT. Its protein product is CSAREKGDRGSGNTIYF.